One sample yielded the 17 T cell receptor beta chains listed below, sequenced in a study of CD8+ T cells in alopecia areata. Sequencing templates came from extracted RNA that was reverse transcribed into cDNA. The assay was immunoSEQ multiplex PCR, and TCRdb's table has in-frame clones only and misses some. The sample includes around 150,000 clones, around 71% of them seen just once. Treatment in this sample: oral pan-JAK inhibitor, 5-10 mg twice daily. Specimen: CD4+ T cells sorted from blood, collected at week 4, from a patient treated with tofacitinib. The receptor set was obtained from a human donor with alopecia areata.

The chain is built from TRBV5-1 and TRBJ2-1; possible D gene TRBD1, 5 bases. Germline loops: CDR1 SGHRS, CDR2 YFSETQ. The CDR3 runs 16 residues. V lost 0 bases and J lost 2, with 12 bases in between. The CDR3 region has the DNA TGCGCCAGCAGCTTGGCCTCACAGGCGACCTACAATGAGCAGTTCTTC. It encodes CASSLASQATYNEQFF.

V and J are TRBV15 and TRBJ2-1; D is unresolved. Trimming removed 4 bases from V and 8 bases from J, with 6 bases in between. Germline lookup yields CDR1 LNHNV and CDR2 YYDKDF (reference sequence). The CDR3 totals 11 residues. The CDR3 loop reads CATSTNHEQFF. In DNA form, the CDR3 reads TGTGCCACCAGCACCAACCATGAGCAGTTCTTC.

The V gene is TRBV29-1, the J gene TRBJ2-2; 8 nucleotides align to TRBD1. The J segment lost 4 bases and the V segment lost 7 bases, leaving 8 bases of the junction unmatched. CDR3 length equals 14 residues. Germline CDR1 SQVTM, CDR2 ANQGSEA. The CDR3: CSGGDRITTGELFF. The CDR3 region has the DNA TGCAGCGGTGGGGACAGGATAACCACCGGGGAGCTGTTTTTT.

This clone was seen a few times. This sequence joins TRBV7-9 and TRBJ1-4, with D maybe TRBD1 (5 bases). Germline CDR1 reads SEHNR; CDR2 reads FQNEAQ (reference sequence). CDR3 size: 14 residues. The V end was cut by 2 bases, the J end by 4 bases, with 8 bases between. The CDR3 protein is CASSLRGDNEKLFF. The DNA of the CDR3 is TGTGCCAGCAGCTTAAGAGGGGATAATGAAAAACTGTTTTTT.

As for this clone: The sample contains more than one DNA sequence encoding this CDR3. V and J are TRBV30 and TRBJ1-5; weak D call: TRBD1 (6 bases). The V end lost 0 bases, the J end lost 5 bases, and 11 bases lay between the germline ends. The CDR3 covers 14 residues. Germline V CDR1 and CDR2: GTSNPN, SVGIG (reference sequence). Here the CDR3 DNA reads TGTGCCTGGAGTGTTCGCAGGGGCGATCAGCCCCAGCATTTT. Translated, it gives CAWSVRRGDQPQHF.

The chain carries TRBV10-2 and TRBJ1-2; D remains ambiguous. In germline, CDR1 is WSHSY, CDR2 SAAADI. This CDR3 spans 12 amino acids. V was trimmed by 3 bases and J by 7 bases, leaving 9 bases between them. The CDR3 DNA reads as TGCGCCAGCAGTGAAGGGTTGAGTGGCTACACCTTC. Residues: CASSEGLSGYTF.

The chain recombines TRBV4-2 with TRBJ1-2; 7 positions match TRBD1. Germline-derived CDR1 and CDR2 are LGHNA and YNFKEQ. This CDR3 has 17 amino acids. J gave up 4 bases and V 4 bases, and 15 bases lay outside the gene matches. The CDR3: CASSPKDRDPMSYGYTF. The DNA for the CDR3 is TGTGCCAGCAGCCCAAAAGACAGGGATCCTATGTCCTATGGCTACACCTTC.

The V and J genes are TRBV2 and TRBJ2-7; the D is unclear. Trimming pared 5 bases from V and 2 bases from J, leaving 4 bases between. The germline gives CDR1 SNHLY, CDR2 FYNNEI. The CDR3 covers 11 residues. The CDR3 sequence: CASSRTYEQYF. As DNA, the CDR3 is TGTGCCAGCAGTAGGACCTACGAGCAGTACTTC. The full variable domain, in which reference TRBV2 and TRBJ2-7 provide the parts outside the CDR3, is EPEVTQTPSHQVTQMGQEVILRCVPISNHLYFYWYRQILGQKVEFLVSFYNNEISEKSEIFDDQFSVERPDGSNFTLKIRSTKLEDSAMYFCASSRTYEQYFGPGTRLTVT.

In its sample, this clone was seen a few times. The rearrangement uses TRBV4-3 and TRBJ1-3, with a possible D match to TRBD1 (5 bases). The V end lost 1 base, the J end lost 4 bases, and 14 bases lay between the germline ends. This CDR3 region has 16 residues. Germline-derived CDR1 and CDR2 are LGHNA and YSLEER. CDR3 sequence (DNA): TGCGCCAGCAGCCAAGCGGGGCCGACCCTCGGAAACACCATATATTTT. Its protein product is CASSQAGPTLGNTIYF.

The V and J genes are TRBV29-1 and TRBJ1-3; the D gene is possibly TRBD1 (5 bases). Deletions cut 4 bases from V and 7 bases from J, with 14 bases between. Germline assignment: CDR1 SQVTM and CDR2 ANQGSEA. The CDR3 has 13 amino acids. The CDR3 nucleotides are TGCAGCGTTGTTTTGGATGGGGCGAACACCATATATTTT. This sequence encodes CSVVLDGANTIYF.

The chain employs TRBV2 and TRBJ1-1; TRBD1 aligns across 9 bases. Germline V CDR1 and CDR2: SNHLY, FYNNEI. The V and J ends lost 7 bases and 7 bases, in that order; junction bases with no gene match: 10. The CDR3 runs 14 residues. The CDR3 DNA reads TGTGCCAGCACCGGACAGGGGACCTTCGGTGAAGCTTTCTTT. Amino acid sequence: CASTGQGTFGEAFF.

The rearrangement links TRBV7-2 to TRBJ1-2; D is unresolved. Trimming shortened V by 3 bases and J by 4 bases, and 12 bases separated the two germline ends. The V gene's germline CDR1 is SGHTA and CDR2 FQGNSA. The CDR3 has 14 amino acids. CDR3 sequence (DNA): TGTGCCAGCAGCTTTTTAGGACGGCGCTATGGCTACACCTTC. This translates into CASSFLGRRYGYTF.

This rearrangement joins TRBV27 to TRBJ2-3, with TRBD2 matching 9 bases. The CDR3 is 14 residues long. CDR1 MNHEY and CDR2 SMNVEV come from the germline V gene (reference sequence). V was pared by 11 bases and J by 2 bases, with 8 bases of the junction left unmatched. Here the CDR3 reads CAAAGGRPTDTQYF. For the CDR3, the DNA is TGTGCCGCCGCGGGGGGGCGACCCACAGATACGCAGTATTTT.

Of note for this clone: This likely comes from a read error, as the CDR3 has no conserved phenylalanine or tryptophan at its end. The rearrangement links TRBV9 to TRBJ2-7; TRBD1 or TRBD2 may be the D gene (6 bases each). Between the trimmed V and J ends, which lost 4 bases and 0 bases, there was a span of 11 bases. CDR1 SGDLS and CDR2 YYNGEE come from the germline V gene. This CDR3 comprises 14 residues. For the CDR3, the DNA is TGTGCCAGCAGCCCGGGGGCCATCTCCTACGAGCAGTACTCC. This translates into CASSPGAISYEQYS.

This clone was detected a few times. The rearrangement uses TRBV6-6 and TRBJ1-1; D remains unclear. This CDR3 contains 13 residues. From germline, CDR1 is MNHNY and CDR2 SVGAGI (reference sequence). Trimming pared 8 bases from V and 3 bases from J, leaving 13 bases between. This CDR3 reads CASVGSQYTEAFF. CDR3 DNA: TGTGCCAGCGTTGGGTCACAGTACACTGAAGCTTTCTTT.

This clone occurred a few times. The germline gene is not matched at one end of the junction; a read error may be the cause. This chain joins TRBV7-7 and TRBJ2-7; D unclear. CDR1 and CDR2 from the germline V gene are SSHAT and FNYEAQ (reference sequence). CDR3 length equals 14 residues. The CDR3 reads CASSLGPQFHEQYF. The CDR3 coding sequence is TGTGCTAGCAGCTTAGGCCCACAGTTCCACGAGCAGTACTTC. The whole variable domain, filled in from reference TRBV7-7 and TRBJ2-7, reads GAGVSQSPRYKVTKRGQDVTLRCDPISSHATLYWYQQALGQGPEFLTYFNYEAQPDKSGLPSDRFSAERPEGSISTLTIQRTEQRDSAMYRCASSLGPQFHEQYFGPGTRLTVT.

The chain has TRBV30 and TRBJ2-3; TRBD1 aligns across 10 bases. The length of the CDR3 is 15 residues. Germline assignment: CDR1 GTSNPN and CDR2 SVGIG (reference sequence). Trimming cost V 2 bases and J 2 bases; bases outside gene matches: 4. This CDR3 is CAWSPGQGITDTQYF. CDR3 DNA: TGTGCCTGGAGTCCGGGACAGGGGATCACAGATACGCAGTATTTT.